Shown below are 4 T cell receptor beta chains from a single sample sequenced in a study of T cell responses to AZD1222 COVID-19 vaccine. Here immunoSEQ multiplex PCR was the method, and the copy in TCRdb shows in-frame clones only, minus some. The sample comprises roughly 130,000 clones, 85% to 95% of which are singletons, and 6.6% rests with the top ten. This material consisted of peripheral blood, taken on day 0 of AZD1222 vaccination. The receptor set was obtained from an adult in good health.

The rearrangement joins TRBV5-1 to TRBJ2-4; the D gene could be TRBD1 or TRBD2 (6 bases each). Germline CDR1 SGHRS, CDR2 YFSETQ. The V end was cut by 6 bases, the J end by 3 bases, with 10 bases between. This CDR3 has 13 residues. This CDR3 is CASTGAGKNIQYF. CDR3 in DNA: TGCGCCAGCACGGGGGCTGGCAAAAACATTCAGTACTTC.

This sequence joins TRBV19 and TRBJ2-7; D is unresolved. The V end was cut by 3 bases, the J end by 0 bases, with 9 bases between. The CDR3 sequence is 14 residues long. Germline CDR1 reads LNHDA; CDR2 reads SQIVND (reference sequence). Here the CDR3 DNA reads TGTGCCAGTAGTATGGAGACGAGCTCCTACGAGCAGTACTTC. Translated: CASSMETSSYEQYF.

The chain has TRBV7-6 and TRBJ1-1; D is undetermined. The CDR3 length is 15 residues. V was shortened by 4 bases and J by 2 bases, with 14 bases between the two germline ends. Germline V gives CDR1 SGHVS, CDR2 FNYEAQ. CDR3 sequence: CASSWQVPPNTEAFF. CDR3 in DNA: TGTGCCAGCAGCTGGCAGGTACCCCCCAACACTGAAGCTTTCTTT.

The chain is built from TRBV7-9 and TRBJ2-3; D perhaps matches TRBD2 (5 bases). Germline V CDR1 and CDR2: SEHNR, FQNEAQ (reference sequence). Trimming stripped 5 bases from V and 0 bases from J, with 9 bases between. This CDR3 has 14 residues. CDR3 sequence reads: CASSLSDSTDTQYF. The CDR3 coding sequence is TGTGCCAGCAGCCTTAGCGATAGCACAGATACGCAGTATTTT.